This T cell receptor (beta chain) stems from a study of blood T cell repertoires in COVID-19. In the study overall: COVID-19 samples from acute and convalescent phases originated in the United States, Italy and Spain.

CDR3 length equals 16 residues. Germline CDR1 and CDR2: SEHNR and FQNEAQ (reference sequence). Trimming removed 5 bases from V and 5 bases from J; junction bases left unmatched: 9. Data came from immunoSEQ multiplex PCR; TCRdb stores just in-frame clones and leaves some out. The sample carries some 260,000 clones, approximately 88% recorded once. Sequencing input: peripheral blood. This clonotype was obtained from a woman in her 70s with COVID-19, enrolled during active disease. The J gene is TRBJ1-1, the V gene TRBV7-9; 12 nucleotides align to TRBD1. CDR3 loop: CASSLLGTGGRTEAFF. CDR3 nucleotide sequence: TGTGCCAGCAGCCTCCTCGGGACAGGGGGCAGGACTGAAGCTTTCTTT.